This T cell receptor (beta chain) was sequenced for a study of cytotoxic CD8 clonotypes in ibrutinib-treated CLL. Study in general: The patients comprised approximately 11 relapsed/refractory and around 15 treatment-naive cases, some 17 IGHV unmutated. Study conclusions and caveats: Clonotypes that were public were uncommon, and they contracted or stayed stable on treatment.

Around 2 micrograms of genomic DNA from cryopreserved PBMCs went into TCR beta libraries. Germline V gene sequence: CDR1 MNHNS, CDR2 SASEGT. CDR3 size: 15 residues. V trimming: 6 bases; J trimming: 3 bases; junction bases outside the gene matches: 10. This clone was counted once. Its specificity is unknown. Using immunoSEQ multiplex PCR, the repertoire was profiled, and TCRdb retains in-frame clones only, with some absent. This sample has roughly 70,000 clones; over 75% occur once, and the top ten carry 3% to 3.5%. The chain uses TRBV6-1 and TRBJ1-2, with TRBD1 matching over 7 bases. The specimen comprised PBMCs, sampled after 12 months of ibrutinib treatment. The receptor comes from a human donor with chronic lymphocytic leukemia. The CDR3 loop reads CASSGQTTGYYGYTF. CDR3 bases: TGTGCCAGCAGCGGACAGACGACAGGGTACTATGGCTACACCTTC.